The rows below give T cell receptor beta chains drawn from one sample of a study of blood T cell repertoires in COVID-19. The table came from immunoSEQ multiplex PCR; TCRdb's copy has only in-frame clones and leaves some out. The data contain 90,000 to 120,000 clones, 84% of them seen just once; the ten biggest clones take up roughly 4.4%. Input material: peripheral blood. These receptors originate from a human donor in a cohort sampled during active COVID-19. The CDR3 runs from the conserved cysteine through the conserved F or W. The order of the fields is CDR3 DNA, CDR3 protein, D gene, clone size, V gene, J gene. D genes are given only for firm matches. The listing skips clone size in some rows; elsewhere it reads once, few, many or a size class.

CDR3 DNA: TGTGCCAGCAGCTTAGACAGGCTCGGAAACACCATATATTTT
CDR3 protein: CASSLDRLGNTIYF
D gene: -
clone size: -
V gene: TRBV11-2
J gene: TRBJ1-3

CDR3 DNA: TGTGCCAGCAGTTTCTTCGGACAGGCTGGAACCAATGAGCAGTTCTTC
CDR3 protein: CASSFFGQAGTNEQFF
D gene: TRBD1
clone size: -
V gene: TRBV27
J gene: TRBJ2-1

CDR3 DNA: TGTGCCAGCAGCCAAGTGAACCGGGAGCACTACGAGCAGTACTTC
CDR3 protein: CASSQVNREHYEQYF
D gene: -
clone size: -
V gene: TRBV4-2
J gene: TRBJ2-7

CDR3 DNA: TGTGCCATCAGTGAGTCGTACGGCAGGGAAAACTATGGCTACACCTTC
CDR3 protein: CAISESYGRENYGYTF
D gene: -
clone size: -
V gene: TRBV10-3
J gene: TRBJ1-2

CDR3 DNA: TGTGCCATCAGTGAGTCGAAAAGGCCTAGCGGGAGGGGGTCGGATGAGCAGTTCTTC
CDR3 protein: CAISESKRPSGRGSDEQFF
D gene: TRBD2
clone size: -
V gene: TRBV10-3
J gene: TRBJ2-1

CDR3 DNA: TGCGCCAGCTCGGGGGGGGGTCGCACACAAGAGACCCAGTACTTC
CDR3 protein: CASSGGGRTQETQYF
D gene: TRBD2
clone size: -
V gene: TRBV5-1
J gene: TRBJ2-5

CDR3 DNA: TGCGCCAGCAGCTTGGGGCGGGAGGTGAACACCGGGGAGCTGTTTTTT
CDR3 protein: CASSLGREVNTGELFF
D gene: TRBD2
clone size: -
V gene: TRBV5-1
J gene: TRBJ2-2

CDR3 DNA: TGTGCCAGCAGTGTGGGGGCCTTGGGGTCTGCAGATACGCAGTATTTT
CDR3 protein: CASSVGALGSADTQYF
D gene: -
clone size: few
V gene: TRBV27
J gene: TRBJ2-3

CDR3 DNA: TGCGCCAGCAGCCCCCGCGCGCAGACGGCGGACACCGGGGAGCTGTTTTTT
CDR3 protein: CASSPRAQTADTGELFF
D gene: -
clone size: -
V gene: TRBV5-1
J gene: TRBJ2-2

CDR3 DNA: TGTGCCAGCAGCCTGGACAGGGCAGAGACCCAGTACTTC
CDR3 protein: CASSLDRAETQYF
D gene: TRBD1
clone size: -
V gene: TRBV7-2
J gene: TRBJ2-5

CDR3 DNA: TGTGTCATCAGTGAGTCGATGCGGGGTTTGACCATTCAGTACTTC
CDR3 protein: CVISESMRGLTIQYF
D gene: -
clone size: -
V gene: TRBV10-3
J gene: TRBJ2-4

CDR3 DNA: TGTGGCACTTTCGCCAACACTGAAGCTTTCTTT
CDR3 protein: CGTFANTEAFF
D gene: -
clone size: -
V gene: TRBV28
J gene: TRBJ1-1

CDR3 DNA: TGCGCCAGCAGCCAAGCGCTTCAGCCCGGGGTTAGTTATGGCTACACCTTC
CDR3 protein: CASSQALQPGVSYGYTF
D gene: -
clone size: -
V gene: TRBV4-3
J gene: TRBJ1-2